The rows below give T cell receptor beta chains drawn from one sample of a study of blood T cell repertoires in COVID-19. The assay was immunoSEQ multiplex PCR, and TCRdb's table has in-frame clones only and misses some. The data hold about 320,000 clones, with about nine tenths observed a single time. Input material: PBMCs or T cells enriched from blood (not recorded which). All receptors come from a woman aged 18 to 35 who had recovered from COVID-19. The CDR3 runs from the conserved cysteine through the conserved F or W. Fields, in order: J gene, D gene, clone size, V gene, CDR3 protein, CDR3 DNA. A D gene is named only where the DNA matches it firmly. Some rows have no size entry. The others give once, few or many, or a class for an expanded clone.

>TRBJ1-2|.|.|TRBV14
CASSPGANYGYTF
TGTGCCAGCAGCCCGGGAGCTAACTATGGCTACACCTTC
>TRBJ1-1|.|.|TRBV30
CAWSEQTTEAFF
TGTGCCTGGAGTGAACAAACCACTGAAGCTTTCTTT
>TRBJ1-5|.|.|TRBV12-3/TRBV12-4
CASSGRSYQPQHF
TGTGCCAGCAGTGGCAGGTCTTATCAGCCCCAGCATTTT
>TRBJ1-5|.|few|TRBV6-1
CASSERGSQPQHF
TGTGCCAGCAGTGAAAGAGGGAGTCAGCCCCAGCATTTT
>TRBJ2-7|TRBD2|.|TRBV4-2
CASSQVKAGGPVGSYEQYF
TGTGCCAGCAGCCAAGTTAAAGCGGGAGGGCCGGTGGGCTCCTACGAGCAGTACTTC
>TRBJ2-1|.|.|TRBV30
CAWSVQGLGNEQFF
TGTGCCTGGAGTGTACAGGGCCTGGGGAATGAGCAGTTCTTC
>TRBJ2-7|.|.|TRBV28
CASSLLSYEQYF
TGTGCCAGCAGTTTATTATCCTACGAGCAGTACTTC
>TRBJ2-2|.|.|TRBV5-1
CASSTDLSGELFF
TGCGCCAGCAGCACTGATTTGTCCGGGGAGCTGTTTTTT
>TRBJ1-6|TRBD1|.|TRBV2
CASRDREGSPLHF
TGTGCCAGCAGGGACAGGGAAGGCTCACCCCTCCACTTT
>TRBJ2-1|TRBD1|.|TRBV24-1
CATSDLWDRGNEQFF
TGTGCCACCAGTGATTTGTGGGACAGGGGCAATGAGCAGTTCTTC
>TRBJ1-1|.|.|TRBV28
CASGRTPKMNTEAFF
TGTGCCAGCGGCCGGACACCTAAAATGAACACTGAAGCTTTCTTT
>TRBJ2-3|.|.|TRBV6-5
CASSRDTPTDTQYF
TGTGCCAGCAGCCGGGACACCCCTACAGATACGCAGTATTTT
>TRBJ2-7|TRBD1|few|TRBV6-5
CASSYAGQGYEQYF
TGTGCCAGCAGTTACGCGGGACAGGGCTACGAGCAGTACTTC
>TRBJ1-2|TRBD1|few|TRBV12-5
CASGLAADRGWYGYTF
TGTGCTAGTGGTTTGGCGGCGGACAGGGGATGGTATGGCTACACCTTC
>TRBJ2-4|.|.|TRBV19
CASMGLAKNIQYF
TGTGCCAGTATGGGGCTAGCCAAAAACATTCAGTACTTC
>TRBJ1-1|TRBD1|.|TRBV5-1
CASSSQGVDTEAFF
TGCGCCAGCAGCTCCCAGGGGGTGGACACTGAAGCTTTCTTT
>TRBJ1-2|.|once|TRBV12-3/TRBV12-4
CASPPPTTYGYTF
TGTGCCAGCCCCCCCCCGACAACCTATGGCTACACCTTC
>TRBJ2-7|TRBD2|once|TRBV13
CASSQAGGASYEQYF
TGTGCCAGCAGCCAGGCCGGGGGGGCCTCCTACGAGCAGTACTTC
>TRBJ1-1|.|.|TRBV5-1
CASTEAVNTEAFF
TGCGCCAGTACCGAGGCGGTGAACACTGAAGCTTTCTTT
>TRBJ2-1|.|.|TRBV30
CAWSAGLYNEQFF
TGTGCCTGGAGTGCTGGGCTCTACAATGAGCAGTTCTTC
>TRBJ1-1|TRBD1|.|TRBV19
CASSDPQGATEAFF
TGTGCCAGTAGTGACCCGCAGGGGGCCACTGAAGCTTTCTTT
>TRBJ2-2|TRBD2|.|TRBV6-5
CASSSGGARTGELFF
TGTGCCAGCAGTAGCGGGGGGGCTAGGACCGGGGAGCTGTTTTTT
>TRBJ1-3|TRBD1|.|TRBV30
CAWSVGGYSGNTIYF
TGTGCCTGGAGTGTAGGGGGCTACTCTGGAAACACCATATATTTT
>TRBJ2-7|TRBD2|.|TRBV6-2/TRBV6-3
CASSSSLAGVRHEQYF
TGTGCCAGCAGTTCCTCTTTGGCGGGAGTTAGACACGAGCAGTACTTC